This T cell receptor delta chain emerged from a study of γδ T cells in repeated Plasmodium falciparum infection. Looking at the study overall: Four controlled malaria infections with P. falciparum NF54 spanned about 640 days. Timepoints: baseline, immediately before selected infections, and 21 days after every infection. General study results and limits: Repeated controlled infections reportedly drove waves of new clonotype selection in Vdelta2-negative, mostly Vdelta1+, gammadelta repertoires.

TCRdb reprocessed the multiplex PCR reads through CATT. Of roughly 50,000 delta-chain clones in the sample, around 1.6% were seen once. Flow sorting of PBMC yielded separate Vgamma9/Vdelta2+ and Vdelta2-negative gammadelta T cell populations for bulk repertoire analysis. The germline CDR1 and CDR2 sequences are TVYSNPD and GDNSRS (reference sequence). V lost 2 bases and J lost 0; bases outside the gene matches: 15. This CDR3 contains 17 residues. Regarding this clone: Its antigen remains unknown. The protein recorded in TCRdb matches a much larger clone and deviates from this DNA's translation at residue 8, suggesting a read error; the protein here is obtained by translating the DNA.

The sequencing sample was made of gamma-delta T cells from blood. The sequence was collected from a pool of human donors (malaria-infected and uninfected, not separated). The chain joins TRDV3 to TRDJ1; 7 bases agree with TRDD3. TCRdb gives no J gene; it was assigned here by matching the DNA to germline. As DNA, the CDR3 is TGTGCCTTTTCCGGAGGGTACCGGGGGATTGACACCGATAAACTCATCTTT. This codes for CAFSGGYRGIDTDKLIF.